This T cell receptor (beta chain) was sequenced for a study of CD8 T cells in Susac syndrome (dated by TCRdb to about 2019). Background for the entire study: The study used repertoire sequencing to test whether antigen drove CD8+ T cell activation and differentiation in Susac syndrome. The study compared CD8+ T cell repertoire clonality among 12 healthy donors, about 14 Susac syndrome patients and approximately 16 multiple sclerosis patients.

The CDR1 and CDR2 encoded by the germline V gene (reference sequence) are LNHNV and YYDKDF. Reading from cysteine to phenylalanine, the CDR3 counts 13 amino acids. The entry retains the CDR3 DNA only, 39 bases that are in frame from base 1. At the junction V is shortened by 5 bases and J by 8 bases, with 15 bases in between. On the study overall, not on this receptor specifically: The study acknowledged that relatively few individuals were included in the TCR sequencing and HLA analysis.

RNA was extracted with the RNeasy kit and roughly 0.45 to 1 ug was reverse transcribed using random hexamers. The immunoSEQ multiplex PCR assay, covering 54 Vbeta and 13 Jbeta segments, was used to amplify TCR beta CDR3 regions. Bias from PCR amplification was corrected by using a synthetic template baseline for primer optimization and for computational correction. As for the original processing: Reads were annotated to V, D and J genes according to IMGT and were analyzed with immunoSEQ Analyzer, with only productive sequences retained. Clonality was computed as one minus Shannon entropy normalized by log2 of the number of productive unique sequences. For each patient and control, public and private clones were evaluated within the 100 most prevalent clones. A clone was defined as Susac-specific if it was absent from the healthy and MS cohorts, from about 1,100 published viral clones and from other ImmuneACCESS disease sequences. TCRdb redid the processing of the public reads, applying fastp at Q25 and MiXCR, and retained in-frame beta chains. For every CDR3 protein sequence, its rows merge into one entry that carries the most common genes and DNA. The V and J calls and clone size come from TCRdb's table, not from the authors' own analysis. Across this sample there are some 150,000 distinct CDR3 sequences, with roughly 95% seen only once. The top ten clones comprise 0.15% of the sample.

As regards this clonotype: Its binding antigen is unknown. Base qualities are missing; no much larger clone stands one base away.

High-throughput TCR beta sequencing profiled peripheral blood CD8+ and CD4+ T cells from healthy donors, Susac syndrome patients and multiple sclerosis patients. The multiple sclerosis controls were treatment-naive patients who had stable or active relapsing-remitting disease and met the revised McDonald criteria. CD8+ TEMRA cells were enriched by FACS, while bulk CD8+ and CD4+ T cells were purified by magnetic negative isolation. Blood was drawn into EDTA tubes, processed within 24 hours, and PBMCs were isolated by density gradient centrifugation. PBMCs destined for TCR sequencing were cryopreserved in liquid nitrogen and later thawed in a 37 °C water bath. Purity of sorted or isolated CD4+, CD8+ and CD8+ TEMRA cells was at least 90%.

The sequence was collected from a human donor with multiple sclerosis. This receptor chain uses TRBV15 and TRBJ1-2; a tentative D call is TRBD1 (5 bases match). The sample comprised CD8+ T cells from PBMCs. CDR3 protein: CATSAAGQRGYTF. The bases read TGTGCCACCAGCGCTGCGGGGCAACGAGGCTACACCTTC.